The clone carrying this T cell receptor beta chain was detected ten times or more. Its specificity is not known. With iRepertoire HTBI primers and Arm-PCR of CDR3 regions, TCR beta libraries were built. One entry per CDR3 protein, called by TCRdb with MiXCR from the multiplex PCR reads. The data show approximately 350,000 distinct CDR3 sequences, with about 10% seen just once and under 20% held by the top ten. These data originate in a study of regulatory T cells in long-lasting Graves disease. Study-wide points: TCR diversity was lower in persistent Graves' patients than in newly diagnosed ones.

Trimming took off 0 bases at V and 2 bases at J, with 19 bases between the two ends. The length of the CDR3 is 18 residues. Germline V gene lookup returns CDR1 ENHRY and CDR2 SYGVKD. Time point denoted: newly diagnosed GD, antithyroid drugs for less than 3 months. With RNA extracted from PBMCs as input, the TCR library was made. In addition, the sample was reused for a study of T cells in Graves' hyperthyroidism and ophthalmopathy. Per that study: Researchers barred patients who had uncontrolled infection, other autoimmune disease, pregnancy or lactation. TCR CDR3 underwent first-round RT-PCR with the HTBI primer set. Classification by a 13 V-J model distinguished ophthalmopathy from stable hyperthyroidism.

Sequenced material: peripheral blood mononuclear cells (PBMCs), taken at new diagnosis, from a patient treated with antithyroid drugs. The chain couples TRBV10-3 to TRBJ2-5, with D tentatively TRBD1 (5 bases). The receptor's source is a woman younger than 30 with Graves disease. The CDR3 is CAISESIGALKTQETQYF. In nucleotides, the CDR3 is TGTGCCATCAGTGAGTCGATTGGGGCACTTAAGACACAAGAGACCCAGTACTTC.